This TCR beta chain appears in the sequencing data of a study of CD8 T cells in Susac syndrome. Reverse transcription used about 0.5 to 1 ug RNA and random hexamers. TCRdb ran MiXCR on the immunoSEQ multiplex PCR reads and lists one entry per CDR3 protein. The data contain approximately 200,000 distinct CDR3 sequences, about 95% of them seen just once; the ten biggest clones take up approximately 0.075%. The sequenced target, TCR beta, came from blood CD8+ and CD4+ T cells. Trimming shortened V by 6 bases and J by 7 bases, and 9 bases separated the two germline ends. CDR3 length: 11 amino acids. The material sequenced was CD4+ T cells from PBMCs. The chain has TRBV12-3 or TRBV12-4 and TRBJ1-2; D remains unclear. The TCR comes from a human donor with multiple sclerosis. CDR3 region: CASRASGGYTF. CDR3 nucleotides: TGTGCCAGCAGAGCAAGCGGTGGCTACACCTTC.